These 9 T cell receptor beta chains share one sample of origin, sequenced in a study of a mutant IDH1 vaccine in newly diagnosed glioma. No antigen is known for these receptors. Generated by immunoSEQ multiplex PCR, the TCRdb table keeps only in-frame clones and is missing some. The table shows tens of thousands of clones, with 82% occurring only once. The time point was: week 47, end of study. A single vaccine dose contained 300 ug of mutant IDH1 20-mer peptide, and topical imiquimod was used with it. The specimen comprised PBMCs, sampled from a glioma patient whose treatment included an IDH1 peptide vaccine. The receptor set was obtained from a man aged 18-30 years with glioma. Some clones in this sample may be carry-over from other donors' samples.

V and J are TRBV7-9 and TRBJ1-1; 9 bases match TRBD1. CDR3 size: 16 residues. Germline values: CDR1 SEHNR, CDR2 FQNEAQ (reference sequence). Losses at the gene ends were 1 base for V and 1 base for J; bases not matched to a gene: 4. CDR3 in DNA: TGTGCCAGCAGCTTAGACCCGGGACAGGGGAACACTGAAGCTTTCTTT. The encoded protein is CASSLDPGQGNTEAFF.

This clone was seen a handful of times. This chain uses TRBV21-1 with TRBJ1-1. TRBV21-1 is a documented pseudogene. This CDR3 comprises 15 residues. DNA for the CDR3: TGTGCCAGCAGCATTTCAGGGAGGTTGAACACTGAAGCTTTCTTT. Residues: CASSISGRLNTEAFF.

The chain joins TRBV7-6 to TRBJ2-7; the D gene could be TRBD1 or TRBD2 (5 bases each). The V end was cut by 2 bases, the J end by 4 bases, with 12 bases between. This CDR3 region has 14 residues. In germline, CDR1 is SGHVS, CDR2 FNYEAQ. The CDR3 sequence is CASSLYKGRYEQYF. CDR3 nucleotide sequence: TGTGCCAGCAGCTTATACAAGGGACGGTACGAGCAGTACTTC.

Here the CDR3 reads CASSPLDRGNQPQHF. CDR3 DNA: TGTGCCAGCTCACCACTAGACAGGGGCAATCAGCCCCAGCATTTT. This chain uses TRBV18 with TRBJ1-5, with 7 nucleotides matching TRBD1. CDR1 and CDR2 from the germline V gene are KGHSH and LQKENI. V dropped 1 base and J dropped 2; count of bases not matched to a gene: 2. The CDR3 extends over 15 amino acids. Combining the CDR3 with reference TRBV18 and TRBJ1-5 gives the whole variable domain NAGVMQNPRHLVRRRGQEARLRCSPMKGHSHVYWYRQLPEEGLKFMVYLQKENIIDESGMPKERFSAEFPKEGPSILRIQQVVRGDSAAYFCASSPLDRGNQPQHFGDGTRLSIL.

The V call is TRBV5-1, the J call TRBJ1-1, with D perhaps matching TRBD1 (5 bases). The CDR3 loop spans 15 amino acids. The V and J ends lost 4 bases and 0 bases respectively, with 13 bases between them. Germline V gene lookup returns CDR1 SGHRS and CDR2 YFSETQ. The CDR3 nucleotides are TGCGCCAGCAGCCTATCCGCAGGGATGAACACTGAAGCTTTCTTT. Translating gives CASSLSAGMNTEAFF.

V gene TRBV5-1 combines with J gene TRBJ1-2, with unresolved D. This CDR3 is 14 amino acids long. CDR1 is SGHRS, CDR2 YFSETQ, per germline. V lost 4 bases and J lost 0, with 10 bases in between. The CDR3 DNA is TGCGCCAGCAGCCTCCTCGGGACTAACTATGGCTACACCTTC. This encodes CASSLLGTNYGYTF.

In its sample, this clone was seen once. The chain uses TRBV6-5 and TRBJ1-1; D remains unclear. Germline CDR1 MNHEY, CDR2 SVGAGI. The V gene lost 2 bases and the J gene lost 11 bases, with 9 bases spanning the gap. CDR3 length: 11 amino acids. For the CDR3, the DNA is TGTGCCAGCAGTTACGGGGAGGAGGCTTTCTTT. Its protein is CASSYGEEAFF.

This sequence joins TRBV7-8 and TRBJ2-7; weak D call: TRBD2 (6 bases). Germline CDR1 SGHVS, CDR2 FQNEAQ. CDR3 length equals 12 residues. Deletions cut 6 bases from V and 4 bases from J, with 10 bases between. The CDR3 DNA reads TGTGCCAGCAGACTAGGGACTTACGAGCAGTACTTC. It translates to CASRLGTYEQYF.

This clone has only a few counts. DNA of the CDR3: TGTGCCAGCAGCTTGGCACAGGGTAGGGAAAAACTGTTTTTT. This gives the protein CASSLAQGREKLFF. J is TRBJ1-4 and V is TRBV5-6; perhaps TRBD1 as D (6 bases). The CDR3 spans 14 residues. Germline V gene sequence: CDR1 SGHDT, CDR2 YYEEEE. Between the trimmed V and J ends, which lost 0 bases and 8 bases, there was a span of 11 bases.